The clone carrying this TCR beta chain was detected only a few times. Other DNA sequences in this specimen translate into the identical CDR3. This specimen belongs to a study of Ad26.COV2.S vaccination and SARS-CoV-2 variants. In the study overall: Intramuscular Ad26.COV2.S doses were given once or twice, 56 days apart.

Regarding treatment: roughly 19 received Ad26.COV2.S at low or high dose, single or two shots; roughly five received placebo; per-sample allocation not given. Collection of samples fell on day 63 after the first vaccine or placebo injection. The table came from immunoSEQ multiplex PCR; TCRdb's copy has only in-frame clones and leaves some out. The sample holds about 420,000 clones, over 75% seen once. Trimming removed 5 bases at V and 1 base at J, with 8 bases between. This CDR3 has 13 residues. Per the germline V gene, CDR1 is LNHDA and CDR2 is SQIVND (reference sequence). The sequences come from peripheral blood, collected in a trial of Ad26.COV2.S vaccine versus placebo. The TCR originated in a person aged 18-60 years who received the Ad26.COV2.S COVID-19 vaccine or a placebo. The chain links TRBV19 to TRBJ1-1, with no clear D. The CDR3 region is CASSEGRNTEAFF. The CDR3 DNA reads TGTGCCAGTAGTGAGGGAAGGAACACTGAAGCTTTCTTT.